The rows below give T cell receptor beta chains drawn from one sample of a study of blood T cell repertoires in COVID-19. Profiled with immunoSEQ multiplex PCR; TCRdb holds only in-frame clones, not every one. The sample has about 87,000 clones, roughly 80% seen once; the top ten hold approximately 4.6%. Material: peripheral blood. All receptors derive from a woman in her forties or fifties with acute or convalescent COVID-19. Both conserved end residues are part of each CDR3. The D gene is left open where the match is weak.

D: TRBD1
J: TRBJ1-1
V: TRBV3-1/TRBV3-2
CDR3: CASSSDRVTEAFF

D: -
J: TRBJ2-3
V: TRBV11-1
CDR3: CASSLRGAITDTQYF

D: TRBD2
J: TRBJ2-7
V: TRBV29-1
CDR3: CSVTSGGLLSSYEQYF

D: TRBD1
J: TRBJ1-2
V: TRBV27
CDR3: CASKLAFRGIYGYTF

D: -
J: TRBJ1-2
V: TRBV5-5
CDR3: CASSLRANYGYTF

D: -
J: TRBJ1-1
V: TRBV7-9
CDR3: CASSLTGATEAFF

D: -
J: TRBJ1-4
V: TRBV4-1
CDR3: CASSQESGKIGEKLFF

D: -
J: TRBJ2-1
V: TRBV28
CDR3: CASSLRGISYNEQFF

D: -
J: TRBJ2-2
V: TRBV10-3
CDR3: CAISESFSGELFF

D: -
J: TRBJ1-2
V: TRBV3-1/TRBV3-2
CDR3: CASSQDSSGAYGYTF

D: TRBD1
J: TRBJ2-3
V: TRBV7-9
CDR3: CASSQRQGQDTQYF

D: -
J: TRBJ1-1
V: TRBV5-6
CDR3: CASSLAHRLNTEAFF

D: TRBD1
J: TRBJ2-2
V: TRBV7-9
CDR3: CASSKGQGVTGELFF

D: TRBD1
J: TRBJ2-7
V: TRBV9
CDR3: CASSVSQGPGEQYF

D: TRBD1
J: TRBJ1-5
V: TRBV28
CDR3: CASSPGTGFYQPQHF

D: -
J: TRBJ2-2
V: TRBV4-1
CDR3: CASSQVPGVGTGELFF

D: -
J: TRBJ1-1
V: TRBV18
CDR3: CASSSRTVEAFF

D: -
J: TRBJ1-4
V: TRBV2
CDR3: CASRGDGTEKLFF

D: TRBD1
J: TRBJ1-2
V: TRBV7-9
CDR3: CASSRQGYGYTF

D: TRBD2
J: TRBJ2-2
V: TRBV10-3
CDR3: CAISVSGGNTGELFF

D: TRBD1
J: TRBJ1-1
V: TRBV9
CDR3: CASSVGQGNTEAFF

D: -
J: TRBJ1-1
V: TRBV7-2
CDR3: CASSHETEAFF

D: -
J: TRBJ2-7
V: TRBV29-1
CDR3: CSVKSRASSYEQYF

D: TRBD1
J: TRBJ2-2
V: TRBV15
CDR3: CATSRPGQGGTGELFF

D: TRBD2
J: TRBJ2-4
V: TRBV19
CDR3: CASSLSGGAKNIQYF

D: TRBD1
J: TRBJ1-1
V: TRBV12-3/TRBV12-4
CDR3: CASSLTGKTEAFF